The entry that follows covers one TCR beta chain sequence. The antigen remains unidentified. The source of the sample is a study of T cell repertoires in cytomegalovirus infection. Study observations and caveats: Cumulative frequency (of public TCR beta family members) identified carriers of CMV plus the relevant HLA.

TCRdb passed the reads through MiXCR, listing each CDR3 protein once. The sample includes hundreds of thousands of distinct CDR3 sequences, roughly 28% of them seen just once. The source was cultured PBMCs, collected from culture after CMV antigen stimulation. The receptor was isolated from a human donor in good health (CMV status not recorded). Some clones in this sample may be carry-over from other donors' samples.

CDR3 region: CASITGDNEQFF. CDR3 DNA sequence: TGTGCCAGCATTACGGGAGACAATGAGCAGTTCTTC. This sequence joins TRBV28 and TRBJ2-1, with D possibly matching TRBD2 (6 bases). This CDR3 region has 12 residues. Germline V gene lookup returns CDR1 MDHEN and CDR2 SYDVKM. V was trimmed by 7 bases and J by 5 bases, leaving 9 bases between them.